Shown below are 17 T cell receptor beta chains from a single sample sequenced in a study of CD8 T cells in ankylosing spondylitis. TCRdb re-analysed the 5' RACE reads in MiXCR, keeping a single row per CDR3 protein. The sample consists of more than 250,000 distinct CDR3 sequences, roughly 12% of them appearing once. Sequencing used blood, either unsorted or a sorted T cell fraction (not recorded which). These receptors were collected from a female donor with ankylosing spondylitis or in good health (not recorded which).

There are many counts of this clonotype. The rearrangement uses TRBV5-1 and TRBJ2-1, with D possibly matching TRBD1 (5 bases). The CDR3 has 12 residues. Germline V gene sequence: CDR1 SGHRS, CDR2 YFSETQ. V was clipped by 4 bases and J by 8 bases, with 10 bases between them. CDR3 sequence reads: CASSRTTDEQFF. The CDR3 DNA is TGCGCCAGCAGCCGGACAACGGATGAGCAGTTCTTC.

This clonotype turned up a few times. The chain recombines TRBV10-2 with TRBJ2-2; no definite D call. The CDR3 has 15 amino acids. CDR1 and CDR2 (germline): WSHSY, SAAADI. V lost 8 bases, J lost 0 bases, and 13 bases lay in between. The CDR3 sequence is CASHVGKANTGELFF. The CDR3 region has the DNA TGCGCCAGCCATGTGGGCAAGGCGAACACCGGGGAGCTGTTTTTT.

This clonotype was detected ten times or more. The chain couples TRBV29-1 to TRBJ2-1, with D possibly being TRBD2 (6 bases). The germline V gene encodes CDR1 SQVTM and CDR2 ANQGSEA. The V end lost 4 bases, the J end lost 7 bases, and 14 bases lay between the germline ends. The CDR3 sequence is 13 residues long. The CDR3 loop reads CSVVGGSPNEQFF. The CDR3 nucleotides are TGCAGCGTTGTTGGGGGGTCCCCAAATGAGCAGTTCTTC.

This clonotype was detected many times. J is TRBJ2-1 and V is TRBV12-3 or TRBV12-4; tentatively, D is TRBD1 or TRBD2 (5 bases each). The CDR3 length is 15 residues. With 0 bases removed from V and 7 bases from J, the gap between germline ends came to 13 bases. CDR3 nucleotides: TGTGCCAGCAGTTTAGCGCCGGCAGGGAGAAATGAGCAGTTCTTC. This translates into CASSLAPAGRNEQFF.

This clonotype has at least ten counts. V usage is TRBV20-1 and J usage is TRBJ2-1; 10 positions match TRBD2. The CDR3 length is 13 residues. The V gene's germline CDR1 is DFQATT and CDR2 SNEGSKA (reference sequence). J gave up 6 bases and V 6 bases, and 5 bases lay outside the gene matches. CDR3 residues: CSAPGLARNEQFF. The DNA for the CDR3 is TGCAGTGCGCCGGGACTAGCGCGCAATGAGCAGTTCTTC.

This clonotype has at least ten counts. This chain joins TRBV20-1 and TRBJ2-7, with 10 bases fitting TRBD2. V lost 5 bases to trimming and J lost 3 bases; unmatched junction nucleotides: 7. From germline, CDR1 is DFQATT and CDR2 SNEGSKA (reference sequence). This CDR3 spans 14 amino acids. DNA for the CDR3: TGCAGTGCTGACCGGACTAGCGGACACTACGAGCAGTACTTC. It translates to CSADRTSGHYEQYF.

Here the CDR3 DNA reads TGCGCCAGCAGCTTTGACAGAGAAAACTATGGCTACACCTTC. Its translation: CASSFDRENYGYTF. This chain links TRBV5-1 with TRBJ1-2; TRBD1 is a possible D gene (5 bases). CDR3 length: 14 amino acids. The V and J ends lost 2 bases and 2 bases respectively, with 10 bases between them. The germline gives CDR1 SGHRS, CDR2 YFSETQ.

This clonotype was detected ten times or more. The CDR3 loop reads CASSQRGEETQYF. For the CDR3, the DNA is TGTGCCAGCAGCCAACGGGGAGAAGAGACCCAGTACTTC. The chain recombines TRBV3-1 with TRBJ2-5; D possibly corresponds to TRBD2 (5 bases). Trimming took 2 bases from V and 3 from J, leaving 7 bases between them. Germline V gene lookup returns CDR1 LGHDT and CDR2 YNNKEL (reference sequence). This CDR3 comprises 13 residues.

The sample holds many counts of this clonotype. The chain uses TRBV12-3 or TRBV12-4 and TRBJ2-1; TRBD2 agrees at 8 bases. V trimming: 6 bases; J trimming: 1 base; junction bases outside the gene matches: 2. CDR3 length: 14 residues. CDR3 in DNA: TGTGCCAGCAGAACTAGCGGATCCTACAATGAGCAGTTCTTC. It specifies CASRTSGSYNEQFF.

The table lists this clonotype with a few counts. The chain recombines TRBV28 with TRBJ1-6; no clear D gene. Between the trimmed V and J ends, which lost 8 bases and 0 bases, there was a span of 14 bases. The CDR3 runs to 16 residues. The V gene's germline CDR1 is MDHEN and CDR2 SYDVKM. CDR3 in amino acids: CASFTDSSSYNSPLHF. The DNA for the CDR3 is TGTGCCAGCTTCACGGACTCGAGCTCCTATAATTCACCCCTCCACTTT. Full variable domain (missing parts from reference TRBV28 and TRBJ1-6): DVKVTQSSRYLVKRTGEKVFLECVQDMDHENMFWYRQDPGLGLRLIYFSYDVKMKEKGDIPEGYSVSREKKERFSLILESASTNQTSMYLCASFTDSSSYNSPLHFGNGTRLTVT.

This clonotype occurred a few times. V and J are TRBV6-1 and TRBJ2-5, with D uncertain. This CDR3 is built from 12 residues. Germline V gene sequence: CDR1 MNHNS, CDR2 SASEGT. Trimming shortened V by 2 bases and J by 5 bases, and 6 bases separated the two germline ends. The CDR3 spells CASSESKETQYF. CDR3 in DNA: TGTGCCAGCAGTGAATCAAAGGAGACCCAGTACTTC.

The sample holds many counts of this clonotype. This rearrangement joins TRBV12-3 or TRBV12-4 to TRBJ2-1, with D unclear. V lost 8 bases and J 0 bases, leaving 14 bases between the germline ends. The CDR3 has 15 amino acids. The CDR3 region has the DNA TGTGCCAGCCTTTCCCTCCGGTACTCCTACAATGAGCAGTTCTTC. It codes for CASLSLRYSYNEQFF.

The table lists this clonotype with many counts. V and J are TRBV11-2 and TRBJ2-7; 7 bases line up with TRBD2. Germline CDR1 SGHAT, CDR2 FQNNGV. This CDR3 is built from 17 residues. J lost 0 bases, V lost 6 bases, and 14 bases had no gene match. The CDR3 reads CASSPIPGLHISYEQYF. CDR3 DNA: TGTGCCAGCAGTCCTATTCCGGGACTACATATCTCCTACGAGCAGTACTTC.

This clonotype has a count of ten or more. J is TRBJ1-6 and V is TRBV29-1; no firm D call. V dropped 2 bases and J dropped 8 bases, with 4 bases sitting between them. The CDR3 runs to 11 residues. The germline CDR1 and CDR2 sequences are SQVTM and ANQGSEA. As DNA, the CDR3 is TGCAGCGTTGAAAACGATTCACCCCTCCACTTT. It yields the protein CSVENDSPLHF.

This clonotype was seen more than once but under ten times. The V gene is TRBV28, the J gene TRBJ1-2; TRBD1 agrees at 7 bases. Germline loops: CDR1 MDHEN, CDR2 SYDVKM. The V gene end was trimmed by 4 bases and the J gene end by 4 bases; junction bases not matched to a gene: 18. This CDR3 has 18 residues. The CDR3 loop is CASSSSIRQGPPFYGYTF. CDR3 coding DNA: TGTGCCAGCAGTTCTAGCATTCGACAGGGACCCCCTTTCTATGGCTACACCTTC.

This clonotype has only a few counts. The chain is built from TRBV2 and TRBJ2-5, with TRBD1 as a possible D gene (7 bases). This CDR3 is 15 amino acids long. Trimming took off 4 bases at V and 0 bases at J, with 12 bases between the two ends. Looked up from germline, CDR1 is SNHLY and CDR2 is FYNNEI. CDR3 in amino acids: CASSGAGQYQETQYF. The DNA of the CDR3 is TGTGCCAGCAGTGGCGCGGGACAGTACCAAGAGACCCAGTACTTC.

The sample holds many counts of this clonotype. This rearrangement joins TRBV7-9 to TRBJ2-1; 7 bases fit TRBD2. J gave up 5 bases and V 2 bases, and 6 bases lay outside the gene matches. Germline V gene sequence: CDR1 SEHNR, CDR2 FQNEAQ (reference sequence). This CDR3 spans 15 amino acids. Here the CDR3 DNA reads TGTGCCAGCAGCTTATGGCTAGCGGCGAACAATGAGCAGTTCTTC. Its translation is CASSLWLAANNEQFF.